This T cell receptor beta chain was documented in a study of blood T cells in healthy people across ages. Trimming at V came to 6 bases and at J to 4 bases, leaving 7 bases not matched to a gene. Germline-derived CDR1 and CDR2 are SGHTA and FQGNSA. This CDR3 has 15 residues. A second PCR of roughly 7 to 11 cycles used a sample-barcoded 5' primer and a J-beta primer mix. MiXCR, run by TCRdb on the 5' RACE reads, gives a single entry per CDR3 protein. The sample lists roughly 800,000 distinct CDR3 sequences; just under 25% were seen once. Separately, the same data were catalogued under a study of T cells of mothers and their children. This second study says: Three healthy Caucasian mothers and their six children donated.

The V gene is TRBV7-2, the J gene TRBJ2-1; 9 nucleotides align to TRBD1. The sequenced sample consisted of blood. The receptor comes from a boy under 18 in good health. The CDR3 is CASSKNRGPYNEQFF. CDR3 bases: TGTGCCAGCAGTAAAAACAGGGGGCCATACAATGAGCAGTTCTTC.